This T cell receptor (beta chain) was sequenced for a study of CD8 T cells in Susac syndrome. Roughly 0.45 to 1 ug RNA was reverse transcribed with random hexamers. An immunoSEQ multiplex PCR generated amplified TCR beta CDR3 products spanning 54 Vbeta and 13 Jbeta. MiXCR, run by TCRdb on the immunoSEQ multiplex PCR reads, gives a single entry per CDR3 protein. Of about 200,000 distinct CDR3 sequences detected, roughly 94% appear once; the ten largest clones hold about 0.095%. Isolation of CD8+ and CD4+ T cells was performed negatively, whereas enrichment of TEMRA cells was done by FACS. This sequence was found in a human donor in good health. The source material was CD4+ T cells from PBMCs.

In nucleotides, the CDR3 is TGTGCCAGCAGTTCGGGACTAGGCACTTGGAAAGGAGAGACCCAGTACTTC. Translation gives CASSSGLGTWKGETQYF. This chain joins TRBV6-5 and TRBJ2-5; TRBD2 agrees at 8 bases. The trim removed 4 bases at V and 4 bases at J, leaving 14 bases unmatched. CDR3 length equals 17 residues. Germline CDR1 MNHEY, CDR2 SVGAGI.